Following are 6 T cell receptor beta chains from one sample sequenced in a study of cytomegalovirus exposure and HLA in healthy donors. In the PCR, 60 Vbeta and 13 Jbeta primers were used. Measured with immunoSEQ multiplex PCR; TCRdb has only the in-frame clones, and not every one. Of 90,000 to 130,000 clones in the sample, over 60% were seen once. Sequenced material: PBMCs. All receptors derive from a man between 25 and 39 years old in good health and CMV-seropositive.

This chain connects TRBV28 to TRBJ1-3; D unclear. Deletions cut 5 bases from V and 1 base from J, with 15 bases between. CDR1 MDHEN and CDR2 SYDVKM come from the germline V gene. The CDR3 runs to 16 residues. The CDR3 region has the DNA TGTGCCAGCAGTCCCCTCGGTGGGCAGTCTGGAAACACCATATATTTT. This sequence encodes CASSPLGGQSGNTIYF. Supplemented by reference TRBV28 and TRBJ1-3, the full variable domain reads DVKVTQSSRYLVKRTGEKVFLECVQDMDHENMFWYRQDPGLGLRLIYFSYDVKMKEKGDIPEGYSVSREKKERFSLILESASTNQTSMYLCASSPLGGQSGNTIYFGEGSWLTVV.

The chain uses TRBV13 and TRBJ1-5; TRBD1 might be the D (6 bases). CDR3 length: 13 residues. Germline CDR1 PRHDT, CDR2 FYEKMQ (reference sequence). The V end lost 1 base, the J end lost 7 bases, and 8 bases lay between the germline ends. CDR3 sequence (DNA): TGTGCCAGCAGCTTAGACAGGGACCAGCCCCAGCATTTT. Its translation is CASSLDRDQPQHF.

CDR3 protein: CASSVGPGTEAFF. CDR3 coding DNA: TGTGCCAGCAGCGTAGGACCGGGGACTGAAGCTTTCTTT. This chain connects TRBV9 to TRBJ1-1, with no clear D. Germline assignment: CDR1 SGDLS and CDR2 YYNGEE. Between the trimmed V and J ends, which lost 0 bases and 5 bases, there was a span of 8 bases. CDR3 length: 13 residues.

This clone was recorded only once. V gene TRBV11-3 combines with J gene TRBJ2-3, with D unclear. CDR1 and CDR2 (germline): SGHNT, YENEEA. Between the trimmed V and J ends, which lost 0 bases and 1 base, there was a span of 5 bases. The CDR3 totals 14 residues. CDR3 amino acids: CASSLEGGTDTQYF. In DNA, the CDR3 is TGTGCCAGCAGCTTAGAAGGAGGCACAGATACGCAGTATTTT.

The chain links TRBV19 to TRBJ1-5; TRBD1 aligns across 10 bases. This CDR3 is built from 14 residues. V shed 6 bases and J 3 bases; nucleotides not matched to a gene: 2. From germline, CDR1 is LNHDA and CDR2 SQIVND (reference sequence). CDR3 in amino acids: CASSGTGDNQPQHF. CDR3 DNA: TGTGCCAGTAGCGGGACAGGGGACAATCAGCCCCAGCATTTT.

The rearrangement uses TRBV7-9 and TRBJ2-5; 10 bases align to TRBD2. Germline V CDR1 and CDR2: SEHNR, FQNEAQ (reference sequence). CDR3 length equals 16 residues. Unmatched junction bases numbered 9, after V lost 3 bases and J lost 5 bases. The CDR3 spells CASSFGQRGGPETQYF. The CDR3 DNA reads TGTGCCAGCAGCTTCGGACAGCGGGGGGGCCCCGAGACCCAGTACTTC.